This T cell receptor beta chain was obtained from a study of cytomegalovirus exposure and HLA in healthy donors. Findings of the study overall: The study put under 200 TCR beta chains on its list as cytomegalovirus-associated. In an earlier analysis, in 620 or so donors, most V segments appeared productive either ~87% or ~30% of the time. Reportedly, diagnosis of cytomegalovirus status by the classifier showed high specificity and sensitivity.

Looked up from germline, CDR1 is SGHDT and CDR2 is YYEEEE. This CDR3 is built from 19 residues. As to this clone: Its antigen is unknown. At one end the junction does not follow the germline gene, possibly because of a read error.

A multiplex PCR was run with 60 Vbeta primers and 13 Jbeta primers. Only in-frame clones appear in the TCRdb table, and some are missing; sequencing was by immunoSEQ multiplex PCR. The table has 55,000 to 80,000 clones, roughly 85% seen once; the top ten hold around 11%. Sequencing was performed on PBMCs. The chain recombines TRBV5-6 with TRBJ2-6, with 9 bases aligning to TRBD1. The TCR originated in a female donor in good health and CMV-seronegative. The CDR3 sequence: CASTIGRDRATSGANGLTF. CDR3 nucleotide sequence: TGTGCCAGCACCATTGGCCGGGACAGGGCGACCTCTGGGGCCAACGGCCTGACTTTC.